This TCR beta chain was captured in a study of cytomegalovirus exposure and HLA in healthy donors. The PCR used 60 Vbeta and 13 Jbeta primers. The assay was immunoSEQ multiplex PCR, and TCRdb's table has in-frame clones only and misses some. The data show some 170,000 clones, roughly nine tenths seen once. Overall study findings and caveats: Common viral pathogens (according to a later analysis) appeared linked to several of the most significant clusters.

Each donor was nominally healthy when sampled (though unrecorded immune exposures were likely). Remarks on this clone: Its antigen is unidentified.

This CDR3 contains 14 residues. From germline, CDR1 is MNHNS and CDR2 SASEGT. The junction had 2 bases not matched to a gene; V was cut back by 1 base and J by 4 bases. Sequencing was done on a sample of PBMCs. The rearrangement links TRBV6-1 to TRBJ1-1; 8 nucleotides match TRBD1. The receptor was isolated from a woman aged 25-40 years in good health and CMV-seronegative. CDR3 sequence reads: CASSEGTGPTEAFF. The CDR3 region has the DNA TGTGCCAGCAGTGAAGGGACAGGGCCCACTGAAGCTTTCTTT.